A selection of T cell receptor beta chains follows, all from one sample in a study of human CD8 memory T cell subsets. TCRdb re-called the 5' RACE reads, yielding one record per CDR3 amino acid sequence without DNA. The sample shows some 12,000 distinct CDR3 sequences, and approximately 8.6% sits with its ten largest clones. What was sequenced was CD8+ T cells from PBMCs. Receptors originate from a human donor in good health. CDR3s include the opening cysteine and the closing phenylalanine or tryptophan. For some rows the clone size is stated as once, few or many, or as a class when expanded; others skip it.

v_call	j_call	clone_size	cdr3_aa
TRBV13	TRBJ1-3	NA	CASSSRTVSGNTIYF
TRBV2	TRBJ2-3	medium-sized	CASSELDSSTDTQYF
TRBV5-6	TRBJ2-1	NA	CASSSGRGTYGWNEQFF
TRBV7-6	TRBJ2-1	NA	CASSSIAGSSYNEQFF
TRBV5-1	TRBJ2-7	NA	CASSFGGSYEQYF
TRBV11-3	TRBJ2-7	NA	CASSPPRRTGVSYEQYF
TRBV7-9	TRBJ2-2	NA	CASSSDVTGELFF
TRBV14	TRBJ2-5	NA	CASSVGLETQYF
TRBV10-1	TRBJ2-5	NA	CASSEEAGGRETQYF
TRBV7-6	TRBJ2-5	NA	CASSPPGGSQETQYF
TRBV6-5	TRBJ2-2	NA	CASSYEYPENTGELFF
TRBV5-1	TRBJ2-7	NA	CASSLLGVLPDEQYF
TRBV29-1	TRBJ2-3	medium-sized	CSVRDRSTDTQYF
TRBV7-9	TRBJ2-2	medium-sized	CASSLDLSPTGELFF
TRBV28	TRBJ2-7	NA	CASRPNRDRSLYEQYF
TRBV7-3	TRBJ2-2	NA	CASSLTGGAPELFF
TRBV25-1	TRBJ2-1	NA	CASRSRDHNEQFF
TRBV10-3	TRBJ2-3	NA	CAIRTSDDTQYF
TRBV18	TRBJ2-7	NA	CASSPPDQNYEQYF
TRBV29-1	TRBJ2-1	NA	CSVEGESGVAGEQFF
TRBV5-6	TRBJ2-7	NA	CATGSGSSYEQYF
TRBV7-9	TRBJ2-2	NA	CASSPLVSDTGELFF
TRBV29-1	TRBJ2-5	medium-sized	CSVPSGQETQYF
TRBV28	TRBJ2-5	NA	CASSLSWDFQETQYF
TRBV11-3	TRBJ2-1	NA	CASSFPGSGRSPTNYNEQFF
TRBV5-1	TRBJ2-2	medium-sized	CASSPGLAGAAGELFF
TRBV11-3	TRBJ2-1	NA	CASSPVAGVGRGEQFF
TRBV11-2	TRBJ2-4	medium-sized	CASSRPKAGSIGIQYF
TRBV7-9	TRBJ2-1	NA	CASSLARLERGNQFF
TRBV4-1	TRBJ1-5	NA	CASSERTGGNQPQHF
TRBV20-1	TRBJ1-1	NA	CSARDRRGKRGTEAFF
TRBV12-3/TRBV12-4	TRBJ2-1	NA	CASSFGISSYNEQFF
TRBV29-1	TRBJ2-1	NA	CSVVTGLAGRSSYNEQFF
TRBV27	TRBJ2-3	NA	CASSLFPRDTQYF